One T cell receptor delta chain is described in this entry. This clone came up a few times. Its antigen specificity is not known. This likely stems from a read error, as it lies one base from a far larger clone. Additional DNA sequences in this sample encode the identical CDR3. The data were taken from a study of Vγ9Vδ2 T cells in congenital toxoplasmosis (dated by TCRdb to 2020 to 2023). With respect to the entire study: To diagnose congenital toxoplasmosis, IgG, IgM and IgA serology, Western blot and an in-house interferon-gamma release assay were used. This study compared the CDR3 repertoires of the gamma and delta chains in sorted blood gammadelta T cells from congenitally T. gondii-infected infants versus uninfected infants. Sequencing of the repertoires was done on samples from infants at two time points: 2 months after birth and 1 year of age. At 2 months, TCR sequencing included about 5 infected and about nine uninfected infants, while at 1 year the sequenced group was 3 infected and 4 uninfected infants.

What the research found in general, with its limitations: Two months was the earliest age with enough suitable sample material for TCR repertoire analysis, so newborn repertoires were not sequenced. Both infected and uninfected infants showed high prevalence of a public TRGV9 clonotype. At 2 months, TRGV9 and TRDV2 CDR3s of infected infants appeared to carry fewer N additions than uninfected infants, especially TRDV2-TRDJ1 sequences. Among approximately 2-month-old infants, germline-encoded fetal-type TRDV2 CDR3 sequences seemed to show up more often in infected than in uninfected infants, which suggests an in utero expansion footprint. At 1 year of age, repertoire differences between infected and uninfected infants were less clear than at 2 months.

The same treatment, consisting of spiramycin and/or pyrimethamine plus sulfadiazine plus folinic acid, was given to mothers of infected and uninfected infants alike. All infants, both infected and uninfected, were delivered at term after more than 37 weeks of gestation. Around 1 mL of blood was used to isolate PBMCs by Lymphoprep gradient centrifugation, after which the PBMCs were cryopreserved in liquid nitrogen and shipped to Belgium. Thawed PBMCs were labeled with Zombie NIR viability dye and stained with CD3, TCR gammadelta, Vgamma9 and Vdelta2 antibodies. A FACSAria III was used to sort CD3+ TCRgammadelta+ T cells, reaching a mean purity of approximately 98%. For each sample, the RNeasy Micro Kit was used to isolate RNA from around 10,000 sorted gammadelta T cells. Infants were born to mothers enrolled with primary T. gondii infection during pregnancy. The infants' peripheral blood was drawn at an outpatient microbiology and virology center located in Pavia, Italy.

The germline V gene gives CDR1 as TSESDYY and CDR2 as QEAYKQQN. The CDR3 covers 22 residues, taking in both the cysteine and the phenylalanine. Only the CDR3 region is kept as DNA, spanning 66 bases read in frame from base 1. Template-switch reverse transcription with SuperScript II was used to generate cDNA, with TRGC- and TRDC-specific primers combined in a single tube. The TRGC primer was designed to bind both the TRGC1 and TRGC2 constant genes. Amplification of TRG and TRD was done with the KAPA Real-Time Library Amplification Kit, and AMPure XP beads were used for purification between steps. Illumina sequencing adapters were added by index PCR using the Nextera XT Index Kit. An Illumina MiSeq running the V2 300 kit was used to sequence the TRG and TRD amplicons, producing 150 bp paired-end reads. The original pipeline was this. Read quality was checked with FastQC version 0.11.8 before further analysis. Reads were aligned against the TRG or TRD reference genes from GenBank, and CDR3 sequences were constructed using MiXCR version 3.0.3. Default MiXCR settings were used with one exception: TRDD gene segments were assembled from 3 consecutive nucleotides instead of 5. N additions, CDR3 length, J segment length and clonotype sharing between samples were calculated with VDJtools version 1.2.1. CDR3 sequences that were out of frame or contained stop codons were removed from the analysis. Infant repertoires were compared for overlap with previously published fetal, cord blood and adult blood Vgamma9Vdelta2 repertoires. TCRdb reprocessed the public data with the CATT caller; entries with the same nucleotide sequence were combined afterwards. These V and J calls are TCRdb output, not the study's own analysis. This sample lists about 370 delta-chain clones; around 27% were detected once. The ten largest clones take up approximately 80% of the sample.

The chain links TRAV38-2/DV8 with TRDJ1, with 8 bases in between that match TRDD3. This clonotype was obtained from a child under 10 years old born to a mother with Toxoplasma gondii infection during pregnancy, either congenitally infected or uninfected (not recorded which). The specimen was gamma-delta T cells from blood. The DNA is TGTGCTTATAGGAGTCCCCTAGATATGTACTGGGGATACCGAGGTTACACCGATAAACTCATATTT. This translates into CAYRSPLDMYWGYRGYTDKLIF.